Presented here are 17 T cell receptor beta chains from one specimen sequenced in a study of T-cell memory formation after mild COVID-19. TCRdb re-derived calls from the 5' RACE reads in MiXCR, one entry per CDR3 protein. The table lists a few hundred thousand distinct CDR3 sequences, about 20% of them singletons, with about 21% in the top ten. Sequenced material: PBMCs or a T cell subset sorted from them (not recorded which). The receptor set was obtained from a man aged 18 to 30 who had mild COVID-19 (a few samples of this study predate the infection). Cell type and time point are not known.

V is TRBV4-1 and J is TRBJ2-5; TRBD1 might be the D (6 bases). There are 15 residues in the CDR3. The ends were cut back, 0 bases at V and 4 bases at J, with 12 bases in the middle. Germline V gene sequence: CDR1 MGHRA, CDR2 YSYEKL. DNA for the CDR3: TGCGCCAGCAGCCAAGACCCCGGCAGGGGAGAGACCCAGTACTTC. This translates into CASSQDPGRGETQYF.

This clonotype was detected a few times. V is TRBV11-2 and J is TRBJ2-3; D uncertain. Germline CDR1 reads SGHAT; CDR2 reads FQNNGV. The CDR3 is 15 amino acids. Trimming pared 3 bases from V and 0 bases from J, leaving 10 bases between. CDR3 nucleotide sequence: TGTGCCAGCAGCTTCATCTCCGGGAGCACAGATACGCAGTATTTT. Its protein is CASSFISGSTDTQYF.

This clonotype was detected a few times. The CDR3 sequence: CASSAGAVQETQYF. The CDR3 DNA reads as TGTGCCAGCAGCGCAGGGGCCGTTCAAGAGACCCAGTACTTC. This chain connects TRBV5-4 to TRBJ2-5; D possibly corresponds to TRBD1 (6 bases). The CDR3 consists of 14 residues. V lost 4 bases and J lost 2, with 12 bases in between. The germline CDR1 and CDR2 sequences are SGHNT and YYREEE (reference sequence).

This clonotype was detected a few times. The genes are TRBV11-2 and TRBJ2-2; tentatively, D is TRBD2 (5 bases). The length of the CDR3 is 17 residues. Germline V lookup: CDR1 SGHAT, CDR2 FQNNGV. Trimming left V 5 bases short and J 7 bases short, with 23 bases between. CDR3 DNA sequence: TGTGCCAGCAGCACGACATCCAACAAGGGCGGAGGCGGGGAGCTGTTTTTT. This gives the protein CASSTTSNKGGGGELFF.

The rearrangement uses TRBV5-6 and TRBJ1-5; maybe TRBD1 (5 bases). Trimming took off 3 bases at V and 8 bases at J, with 12 bases between the two ends. The CDR3 runs to 13 residues. The germline V gene has CDR1 SGHDT and CDR2 YYEEEE. CDR3 loop: CASSWGPGEPQHF. CDR3 sequence (DNA): TGTGCCAGCAGCTGGGGCCCTGGGGAGCCCCAGCATTTT. Using reference TRBV5-6 and TRBJ1-5 for the parts outside the CDR3, the full variable domain is DAGVTQSPTHLIKTRGQQVTLRCSPKSGHDTVSWYQQALGQGPQFIFQYYEEEERQRGNFPDRFSGHQFPNYSSELNVNALLLGDSALYLCASSWGPGEPQHFGDGTRLSIL.

This CDR3 is CASSLAPTGGGTEAFF. CDR3 in DNA: TGCGCCAGCAGCTTGGCCCCCACGGGGGGTGGCACTGAAGCTTTCTTT. The rearrangement joins TRBV5-1 to TRBJ1-1, with a tentative D call TRBD1 (5 bases). This CDR3 is 16 amino acids long. Germline-derived CDR1 and CDR2 are SGHRS and YFSETQ. V was shortened by 0 bases and J by 4 bases, with 16 bases between the two germline ends.

The table lists this clonotype with a few counts. The rearrangement links TRBV29-1 to TRBJ1-4, with no clear D. V was cut by 5 bases and J by 7 bases, with 11 bases left in between. Germline V CDR1 and CDR2: SQVTM, ANQGSEA. The CDR3 totals 12 residues. The chain's CDR3 is CSVPSEGEKLFF. DNA for the CDR3: TGCAGCGTTCCCTCAGAGGGTGAAAAACTGTTTTTT.

The V call is TRBV4-2, the J call TRBJ2-3, with D unclear. V lost 4 bases and J 6 bases, leaving 8 bases between the germline ends. The CDR3 contains 12 residues. Germline V gives CDR1 LGHNA, CDR2 YNFKEQ. The CDR3, as DNA: TGTGCCAGCAGCCCAGTGCAGGATACGCAGTATTTT. As protein: CASSPVQDTQYF.

The rearrangement joins TRBV25-1 to TRBJ2-3, with TRBD1 identical over 8 bases. The CDR3 spans 15 residues. V dropped 1 base and J dropped 3; count of bases not matched to a gene: 3. The germline CDR1 and CDR2 sequences are MGHDK and SYGVNS. The CDR3 region has the DNA TGTGCCAGCAGTGAATCAGGGGGCAGGACAGATACGCAGTATTTT. Its protein is CASSESGGRTDTQYF. The full variable domain, with the rest looked up from reference TRBV25-1 and TRBJ2-3, is EADIYQTPRYLVIGTGKKITLECSQTMGHDKMYWYQQDPGMELHLIHYSYGVNSTEKGDLSSESTVSRIRTEHFPLTLESARPSHTSQYLCASSESGGRTDTQYFGPGTRLTVL.

The V call is TRBV7-2, the J call TRBJ2-6, with 7 bases aligning to TRBD1. The ends lost 5 bases at V and 2 bases at J; junction bases unmatched: 6. This CDR3 comprises 16 residues. The germline V gene has CDR1 SGHTA and CDR2 FQGNSA. The chain's CDR3 is CASSHNTGAGANVLTF. DNA of the CDR3: TGTGCCAGCAGCCATAATACAGGGGCTGGGGCCAACGTCCTGACTTTC.

A few counts support this clonotype. The chain is built from TRBV15 and TRBJ2-4; 7 bases match TRBD2. CDR3 length equals 11 residues. V lost 6 bases to trimming and J lost 7 bases; unmatched junction nucleotides: 0. Germline assignment: CDR1 LNHNV and CDR2 YYDKDF (reference sequence). The CDR3 is CATRGGNIQYF. The CDR3 DNA is TGTGCCACCAGGGGGGGGAACATTCAGTACTTC.

This clonotype was counted ten times or more. V is TRBV3-2 and J is TRBJ1-5. TRBV3-2 is given as a pseudogene. This CDR3 contains 12 residues. CDR3 loop: CASSQDNQPQHF. The DNA for the CDR3 is TGTGCCAGCAGCCAAGACAATCAGCCCCAGCATTTT.

This clonotype occurred a few times. The gene calls are TRBV6-1 and TRBJ1-4, with unresolved D. CDR3 length: 14 amino acids. The germline V gene encodes CDR1 MNHNS and CDR2 SASEGT. Trimming removed 4 bases at V and 4 bases at J, with 10 bases between. The chain's CDR3 is CASSVGRVNEKLFF. The CDR3 DNA follows: TGTGCCAGCAGTGTAGGGCGGGTTAATGAAAAACTGTTTTTT.

The V gene is TRBV27, the J gene TRBJ2-3; 9 positions agree with TRBD2. Germline V gene sequence: CDR1 MNHEY, CDR2 SMNVEV (reference sequence). V dropped 7 bases and J dropped 7; count of bases not matched to a gene: 18. The CDR3 runs to 17 residues. Written as DNA, the CDR3 is TGTGCCAGCAAGGGTTTGGCCGGGACTAGCCCGACGTATACGCAGTATTTT. Translated, it gives CASKGLAGTSPTYTQYF.

This clonotype occurred a few times. The CDR3 protein is CASNDRVNTEAFF. In DNA, the CDR3 is TGTGCCAGCAACGACAGGGTGAACACTGAAGCTTTCTTT. The chain uses TRBV28 and TRBJ1-1; 7 positions match TRBD1. This CDR3 has 13 amino acids. Trimming removed 7 bases from V and 0 bases from J; junction bases left unmatched: 2. Germline CDR1 is MDHEN and CDR2 is SYDVKM.

Only a few counts were recorded for this clonotype. The J gene is TRBJ1-1, the V gene TRBV6-2 or TRBV6-3; D remains unclear. V lost 2 bases and J 6 bases, leaving 16 bases between the germline ends. CDR1 is MNHEY and CDR2 is SVGEGT in the germline V gene. This CDR3 comprises 15 residues. The CDR3 DNA reads as TGTGCCAGCAGTTACCCCTCTGCAGGAGTCCCTGAAGCTTTCTTT. It specifies CASSYPSAGVPEAFF.

This rearrangement joins TRBV25-1 to TRBJ1-2; D unclear. CDR1 MGHDK and CDR2 SYGVNS come from the germline V gene. V was shortened by 1 base and J by 0 bases, with 6 bases between the two germline ends. This CDR3 spans 14 amino acids. The chain's CDR3 is CASSESGTNYGYTF. Written as DNA, the CDR3 is TGTGCCAGCAGTGAATCGGGAACTAACTATGGCTACACCTTC.